The 6 T cell receptor beta chains below come from one sample, sequenced in a study of T cell changes during pregnancy in multiple sclerosis. The data were produced by immunoSEQ multiplex PCR, yet TCRdb's version contains in-frame clones alone and is incomplete. The profile shows more than 55,000 clones, 91% of them singletons. The material sequenced was peripheral blood, taken after pregnancy. The receptors originated from a female donor in good health, enrolled as a control in a pregnancy study.

This clone was observed a handful of times. The chain joins TRBV6-5 to TRBJ2-2, with 7 bases matching TRBD1. This CDR3 has 14 amino acids. The V segment lost 7 bases and the J segment 4 bases; nucleotides outside the gene matches: 6. CDR1 is MNHEY and CDR2 is SVGAGI in the germline V gene. The CDR3 coding sequence is TGTGCCAGCATCATGACAGGGCCCACCGGGGAGCTGTTTTTT. It codes for CASIMTGPTGELFF.

This chain joins TRBV7-2 and TRBJ1-1; no reliable D call. The CDR3 runs to 11 residues. V was cut by 4 bases and J by 7 bases, with 7 bases left in between. Germline values: CDR1 SGHTA, CDR2 FQGNSA. Here the CDR3 DNA reads TGTGCCAGCAGCTCCCGGGGTGAAGCTTTCTTT. Translating gives CASSSRGEAFF.

This sequence joins TRBV11-1 and TRBJ2-1, with unresolved D. Trimming shortened V by 7 bases and J by 0 bases, and 10 bases separated the two germline ends. Germline assignment: CDR1 SGHAT and CDR2 FQDESV (reference sequence). This CDR3 has 14 amino acids. As DNA, the CDR3 is TGTGCCAGCAAAATGGGCATCTCCTACAATGAGCAGTTCTTC. It codes for CASKMGISYNEQFF.

CDR3 protein: CASSTDRDPDTQYF. The CDR3 bases are TGTGCCAGTAGTACGGACAGGGATCCAGATACGCAGTATTTT. This chain connects TRBV19 to TRBJ2-3, with 8 bases matching TRBD1. Germline values: CDR1 LNHDA, CDR2 SQIVND (reference sequence). V lost 4 bases, J lost 4 bases, and 4 bases stayed unmatched. CDR3 size: 14 residues.

The chain links TRBV6-5 to TRBJ1-5, with D hard to call. V was clipped by 4 bases and J by 1 base, with 5 bases between them. The CDR3 totals 13 residues. Per the germline V gene, CDR1 is MNHEY and CDR2 is SVGAGI. The CDR3 region is CASSSMSNQPQHF. The CDR3 DNA reads TGTGCCAGCAGTTCTATGAGCAATCAGCCCCAGCATTTT.

The V call is TRBV7-9, the J call TRBJ1-4; D uncertain. CDR3 length: 12 amino acids. V lost 7 bases to trimming and J lost 8 bases, with 11 bases between them. The germline V gene encodes CDR1 SEHNR and CDR2 FQNEAQ (reference sequence). The CDR3 DNA sequence: TGTGCCAGCAACAAGGCGGGGGAAAAACTGTTTTTT. Protein sequence: CASNKAGEKLFF.